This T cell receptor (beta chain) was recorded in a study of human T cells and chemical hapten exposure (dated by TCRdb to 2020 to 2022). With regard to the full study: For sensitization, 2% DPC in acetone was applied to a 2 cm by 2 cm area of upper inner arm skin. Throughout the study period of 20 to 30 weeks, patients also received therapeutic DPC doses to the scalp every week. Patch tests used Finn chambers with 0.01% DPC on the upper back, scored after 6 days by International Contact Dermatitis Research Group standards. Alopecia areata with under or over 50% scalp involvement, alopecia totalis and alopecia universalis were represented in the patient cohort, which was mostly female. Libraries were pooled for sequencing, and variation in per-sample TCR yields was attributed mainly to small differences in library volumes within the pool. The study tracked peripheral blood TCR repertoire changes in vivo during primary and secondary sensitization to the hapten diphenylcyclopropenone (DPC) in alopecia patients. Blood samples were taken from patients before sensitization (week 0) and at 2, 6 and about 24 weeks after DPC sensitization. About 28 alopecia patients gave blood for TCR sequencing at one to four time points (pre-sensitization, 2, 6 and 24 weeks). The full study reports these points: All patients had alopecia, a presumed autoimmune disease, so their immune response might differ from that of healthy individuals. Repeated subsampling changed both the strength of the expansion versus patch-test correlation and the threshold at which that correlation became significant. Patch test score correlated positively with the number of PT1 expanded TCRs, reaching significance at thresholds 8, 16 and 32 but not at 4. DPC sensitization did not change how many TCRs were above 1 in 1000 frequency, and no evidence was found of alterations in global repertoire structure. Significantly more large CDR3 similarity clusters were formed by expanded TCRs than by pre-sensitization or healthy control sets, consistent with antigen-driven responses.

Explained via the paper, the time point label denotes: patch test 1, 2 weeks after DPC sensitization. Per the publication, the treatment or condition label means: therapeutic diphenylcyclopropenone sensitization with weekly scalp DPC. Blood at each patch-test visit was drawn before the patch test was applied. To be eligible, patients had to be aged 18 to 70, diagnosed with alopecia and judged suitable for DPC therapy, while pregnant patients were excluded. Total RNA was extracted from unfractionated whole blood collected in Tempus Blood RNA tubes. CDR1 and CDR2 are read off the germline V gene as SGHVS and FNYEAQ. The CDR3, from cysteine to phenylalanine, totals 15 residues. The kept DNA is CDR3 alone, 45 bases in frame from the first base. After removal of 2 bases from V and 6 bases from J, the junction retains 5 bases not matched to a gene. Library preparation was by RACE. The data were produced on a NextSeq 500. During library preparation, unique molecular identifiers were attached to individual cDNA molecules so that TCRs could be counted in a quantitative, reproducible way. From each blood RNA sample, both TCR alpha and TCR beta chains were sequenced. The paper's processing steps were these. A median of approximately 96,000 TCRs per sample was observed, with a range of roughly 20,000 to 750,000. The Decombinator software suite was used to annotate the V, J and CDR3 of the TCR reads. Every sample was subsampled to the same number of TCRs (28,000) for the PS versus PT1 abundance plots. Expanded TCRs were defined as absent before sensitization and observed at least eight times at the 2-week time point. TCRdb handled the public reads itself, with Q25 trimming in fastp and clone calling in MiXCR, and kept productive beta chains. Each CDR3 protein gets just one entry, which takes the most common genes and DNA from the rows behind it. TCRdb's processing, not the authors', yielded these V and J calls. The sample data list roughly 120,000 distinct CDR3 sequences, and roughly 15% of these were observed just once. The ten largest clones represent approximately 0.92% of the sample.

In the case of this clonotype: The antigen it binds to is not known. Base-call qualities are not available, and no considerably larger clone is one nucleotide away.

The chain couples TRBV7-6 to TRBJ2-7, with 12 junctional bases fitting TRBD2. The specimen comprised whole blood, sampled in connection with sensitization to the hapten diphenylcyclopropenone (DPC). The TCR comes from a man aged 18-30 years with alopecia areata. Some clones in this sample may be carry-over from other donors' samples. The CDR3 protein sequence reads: CASSLSPGLAGEQYF. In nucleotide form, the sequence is TGTGCCAGCAGCTTATCCCCGGGACTAGCGGGCGAGCAGTACTTC.